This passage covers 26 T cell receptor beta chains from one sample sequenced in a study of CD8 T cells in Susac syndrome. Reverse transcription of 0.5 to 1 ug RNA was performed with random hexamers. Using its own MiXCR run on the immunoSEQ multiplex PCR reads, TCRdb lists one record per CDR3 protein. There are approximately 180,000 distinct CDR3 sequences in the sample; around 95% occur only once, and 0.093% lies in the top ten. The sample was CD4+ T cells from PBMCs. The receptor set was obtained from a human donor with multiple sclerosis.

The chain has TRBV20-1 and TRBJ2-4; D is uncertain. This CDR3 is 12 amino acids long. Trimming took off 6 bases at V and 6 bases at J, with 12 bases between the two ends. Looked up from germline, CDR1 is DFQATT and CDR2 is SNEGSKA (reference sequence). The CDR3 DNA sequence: TGCAGTGCCCCCGCAGGTTCAAACATTCAGTACTTC. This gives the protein CSAPAGSNIQYF.

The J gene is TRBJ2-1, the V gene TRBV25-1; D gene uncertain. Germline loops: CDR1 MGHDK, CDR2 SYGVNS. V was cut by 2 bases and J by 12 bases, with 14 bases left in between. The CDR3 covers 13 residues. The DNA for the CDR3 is TGTGCCAGCAGTGAAATCTGGGGTATGGTGCAGTTCTTC. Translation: CASSEIWGMVQFF.

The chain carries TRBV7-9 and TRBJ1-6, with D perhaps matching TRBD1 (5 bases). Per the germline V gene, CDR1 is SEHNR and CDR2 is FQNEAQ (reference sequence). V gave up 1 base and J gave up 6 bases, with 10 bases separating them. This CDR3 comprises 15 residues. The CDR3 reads CASSLDSGLNSPLHF. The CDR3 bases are TGTGCCAGCAGCTTAGACTCGGGGCTTAATTCACCCCTCCACTTT.

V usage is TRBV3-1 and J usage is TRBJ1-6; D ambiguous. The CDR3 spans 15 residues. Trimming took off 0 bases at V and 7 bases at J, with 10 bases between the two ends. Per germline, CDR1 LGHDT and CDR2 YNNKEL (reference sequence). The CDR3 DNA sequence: TGTGCCAGCAGCCAAGATGGCCAGCAAAATTCACCCCTCCACTTT. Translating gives CASSQDGQQNSPLHF.

The CDR3 DNA reads TGTGCCAGCAGCAGCGGGGTCTACAGGACCAATCAGCCCCAGCATTTT. Translation: CASSSGVYRTNQPQHF. The rearrangement joins TRBV5-6 to TRBJ1-5; TRBD1 might be the D (5 bases). V was shortened by 4 bases and J by 3 bases, with 17 bases between the two germline ends. The CDR3 consists of 16 residues. Germline loops: CDR1 SGHDT, CDR2 YYEEEE.

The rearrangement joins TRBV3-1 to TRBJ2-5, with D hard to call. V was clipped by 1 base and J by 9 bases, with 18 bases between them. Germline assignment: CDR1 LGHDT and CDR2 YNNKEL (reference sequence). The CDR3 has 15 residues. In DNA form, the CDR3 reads TGTGCCAGCAGCCAAGTTATGGCAGGTGGTTGGGCCCAGTACTTC. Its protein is CASSQVMAGGWAQYF.

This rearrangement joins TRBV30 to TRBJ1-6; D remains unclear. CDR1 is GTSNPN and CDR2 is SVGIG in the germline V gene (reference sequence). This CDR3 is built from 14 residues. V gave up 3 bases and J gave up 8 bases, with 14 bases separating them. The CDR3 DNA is TGTGCCTGGAGCGTCAGTTTGAAGGATTCACCCCTCCACTTT. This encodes CAWSVSLKDSPLHF.

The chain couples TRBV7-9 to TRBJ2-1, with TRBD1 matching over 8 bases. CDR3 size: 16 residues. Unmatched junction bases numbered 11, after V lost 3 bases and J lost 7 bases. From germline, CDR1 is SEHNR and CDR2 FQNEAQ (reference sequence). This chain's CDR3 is CASSFSPSGTGNEQFF. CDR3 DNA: TGTGCCAGCAGCTTTTCCCCCTCCGGGACAGGAAATGAGCAGTTCTTC.

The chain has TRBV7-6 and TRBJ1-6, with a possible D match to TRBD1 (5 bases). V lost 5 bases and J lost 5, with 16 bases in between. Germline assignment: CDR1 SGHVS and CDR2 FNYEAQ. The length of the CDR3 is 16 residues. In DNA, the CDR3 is TGTGCCAGCAGCCCCGGGACTGAGCTCCATAATTCACCCCTCCACTTT. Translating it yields CASSPGTELHNSPLHF.

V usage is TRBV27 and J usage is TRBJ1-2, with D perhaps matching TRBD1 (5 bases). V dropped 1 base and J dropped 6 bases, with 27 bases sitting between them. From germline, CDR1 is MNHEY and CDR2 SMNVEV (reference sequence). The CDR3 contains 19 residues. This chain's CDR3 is CASSLLWGGPRTGNNGYTF. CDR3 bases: TGTGCCAGCAGTTTATTATGGGGCGGGCCTCGGACGGGGAATAATGGCTACACCTTC.

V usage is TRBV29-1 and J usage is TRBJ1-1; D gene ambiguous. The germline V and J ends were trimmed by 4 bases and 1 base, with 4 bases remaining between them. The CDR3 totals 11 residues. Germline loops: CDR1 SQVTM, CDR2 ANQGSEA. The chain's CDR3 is CSVVWNTEAFF. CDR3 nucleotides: TGCAGCGTTGTTTGGAACACTGAAGCTTTCTTT.

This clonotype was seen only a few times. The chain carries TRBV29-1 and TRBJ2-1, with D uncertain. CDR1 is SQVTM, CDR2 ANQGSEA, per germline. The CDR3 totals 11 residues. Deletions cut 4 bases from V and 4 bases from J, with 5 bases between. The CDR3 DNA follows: TGCAGCGTTGGATCATACAATGAGCAGTTCTTC. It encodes CSVGSYNEQFF.

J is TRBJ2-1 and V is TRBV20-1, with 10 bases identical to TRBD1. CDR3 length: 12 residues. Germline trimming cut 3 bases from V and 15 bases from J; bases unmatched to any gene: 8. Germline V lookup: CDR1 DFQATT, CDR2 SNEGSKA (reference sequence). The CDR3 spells CSARGQGRVGFF. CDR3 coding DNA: TGCAGTGCTAGGGGACAGGGGAGGGTAGGGTTCTTC.

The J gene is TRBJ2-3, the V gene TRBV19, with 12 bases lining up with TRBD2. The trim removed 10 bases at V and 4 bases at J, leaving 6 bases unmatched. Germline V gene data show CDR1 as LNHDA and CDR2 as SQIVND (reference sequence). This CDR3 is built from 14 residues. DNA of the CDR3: TGTGCCACAGAGACTAGCGGGGGCCCAGATACGCAGTATTTT. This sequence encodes CATETSGGPDTQYF.

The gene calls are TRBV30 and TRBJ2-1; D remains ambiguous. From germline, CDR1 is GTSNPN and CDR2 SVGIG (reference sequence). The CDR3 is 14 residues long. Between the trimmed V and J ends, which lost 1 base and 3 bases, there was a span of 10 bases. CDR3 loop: CAWSGDPYYNEQFF. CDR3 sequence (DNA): TGTGCCTGGAGTGGCGACCCTTACTACAATGAGCAGTTCTTC.

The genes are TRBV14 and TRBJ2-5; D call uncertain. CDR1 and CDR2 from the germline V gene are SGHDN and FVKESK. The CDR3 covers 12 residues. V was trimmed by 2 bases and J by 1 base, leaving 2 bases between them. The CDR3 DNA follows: TGTGCCAGCAGCCAAAGCCAAGAGACCCAGTACTTC. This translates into CASSQSQETQYF.

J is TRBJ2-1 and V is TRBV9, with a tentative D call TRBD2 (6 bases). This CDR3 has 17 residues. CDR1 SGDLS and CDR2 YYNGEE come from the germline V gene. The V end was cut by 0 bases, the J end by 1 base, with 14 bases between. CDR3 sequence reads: CASSVEVGGRSYNEQFF. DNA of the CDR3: TGTGCCAGCAGCGTAGAGGTTGGAGGGAGGTCCTACAATGAGCAGTTCTTC.

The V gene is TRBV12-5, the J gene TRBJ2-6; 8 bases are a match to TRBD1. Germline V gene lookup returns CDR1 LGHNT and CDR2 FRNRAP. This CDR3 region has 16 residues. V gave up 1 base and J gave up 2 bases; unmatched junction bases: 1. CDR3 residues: CASGLGQGTGANVLTF. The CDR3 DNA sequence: TGTGCTAGTGGTTTGGGACAGGGGACTGGGGCCAACGTCCTGACTTTC.

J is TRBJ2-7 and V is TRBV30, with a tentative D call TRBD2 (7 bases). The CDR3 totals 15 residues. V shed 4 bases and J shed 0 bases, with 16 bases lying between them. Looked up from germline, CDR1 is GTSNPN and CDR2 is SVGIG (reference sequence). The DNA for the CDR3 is TGTGCCTGGAATTTCCGGGGGGCACGCTCCTACGAGCAGTACTTC. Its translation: CAWNFRGARSYEQYF.

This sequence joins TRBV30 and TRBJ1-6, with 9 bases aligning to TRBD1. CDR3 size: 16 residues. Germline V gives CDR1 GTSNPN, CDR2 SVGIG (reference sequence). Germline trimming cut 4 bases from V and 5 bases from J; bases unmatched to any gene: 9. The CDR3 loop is CAWTTGGSWDNSPLHF. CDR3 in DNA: TGTGCCTGGACTACAGGGGGCTCCTGGGATAATTCACCCCTCCACTTT.

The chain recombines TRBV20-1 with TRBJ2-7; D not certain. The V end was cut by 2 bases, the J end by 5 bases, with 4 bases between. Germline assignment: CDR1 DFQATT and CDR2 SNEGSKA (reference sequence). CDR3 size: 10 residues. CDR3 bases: TGCAGTGCTAGACAGGACGAGCAGTACTTC. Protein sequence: CSARQDEQYF.

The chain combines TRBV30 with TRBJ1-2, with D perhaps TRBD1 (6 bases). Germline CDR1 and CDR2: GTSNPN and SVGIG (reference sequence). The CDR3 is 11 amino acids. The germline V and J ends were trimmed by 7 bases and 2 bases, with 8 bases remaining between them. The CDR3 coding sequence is TGTGCCTACGGACAGAACTATGGCTACACCTTC. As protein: CAYGQNYGYTF.

CDR3: CASSLARWDSDYSYNSPLHF. DNA of the CDR3: TGTGCCAGCAGCTTAGCGCGATGGGACAGTGATTACTCCTATAATTCACCCCTCCACTTT. The V call is TRBV11-1, the J call TRBJ1-6; TRBD1 matches 7 bases. The germline V gene has CDR1 SGHAT and CDR2 FQDESV (reference sequence). The CDR3 extends over 20 amino acids. Trimming took 0 bases from V and 0 from J; bases not matched to a gene: 11.

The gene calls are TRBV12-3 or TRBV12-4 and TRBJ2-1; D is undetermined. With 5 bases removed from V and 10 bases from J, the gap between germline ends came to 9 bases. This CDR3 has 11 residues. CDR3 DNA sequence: TGTGCCAGCAGTCGACTTAACGAGCAGTTCTTC. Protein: CASSRLNEQFF.

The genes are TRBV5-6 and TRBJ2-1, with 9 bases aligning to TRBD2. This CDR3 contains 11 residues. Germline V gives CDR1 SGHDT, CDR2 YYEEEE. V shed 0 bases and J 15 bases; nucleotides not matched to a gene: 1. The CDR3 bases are TGTGCCAGCAGCTTGGGGCGGGAGGGGTTCTTC. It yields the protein CASSLGREGFF.

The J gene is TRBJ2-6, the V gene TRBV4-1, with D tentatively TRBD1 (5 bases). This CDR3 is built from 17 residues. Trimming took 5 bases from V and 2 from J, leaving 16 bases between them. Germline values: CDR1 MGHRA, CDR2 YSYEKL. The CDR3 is CASSGPRRQTGANVLTF. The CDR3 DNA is TGCGCCAGCAGCGGTCCCCGTCGACAGACTGGGGCCAACGTCCTGACTTTC.